These 17 T cell receptor beta chains originate from one sample sequenced in a study of CD8+ T cells in alopecia areata. Sequencing relied on a cDNA template that was reverse transcribed from extracted RNA. The method was immunoSEQ multiplex PCR; TCRdb's version includes in-frame clones alone and lacks a portion of them. The table lists 90,000 to 130,000 clones, with no singletons. Sequencing was done on a sample of lesional skin. All receptors derive from a C3H/HeJ mouse with alopecia areata. The mouse line has the MHC haplotype H2-k.

This clone was picked up a small number of times. Genes and germline come from the mouse. This CDR3 reads CASSDDGGTSYAEQFF. CDR3 DNA (partial): TGTGCCAGCAGTGATGATGGGGGGACTAGCTATGCT. The rearrangement uses TRBV13-1 and TRBJ2-1; 7 nucleotides match TRBD2. Read coverage stops 4 residues before the CDR3 terminus; the germline J gene supplies the remainder. V lost 0 bases, J lost 3 bases, and 6 bases stayed unmatched. The CDR3 is made up of 16 amino acids. Germline CDR1 is NSHNY and CDR2 is SYGAGN.

This clone was detected ten times or more. Mouse gene names apply. The read terminates 4 residues ahead of where the CDR3 ends, so the germline J gene completes it. The V gene is TRBV13-3, the J gene TRBJ2-7, with D maybe TRBD1 (5 bases). V gave up 0 bases and J gave up 0 bases, with 10 bases separating them. This CDR3 contains 15 residues. In germline, CDR1 is NNHDY, CDR2 SYVADS. The DNA read from the CDR3 is TGTGCCAGCAGTGATGATAGGGGAAACTCCTAT. This encodes CASSDDRGNSY. The CDR3 as a whole reads CASSDDRGNSYEQYF.

As for this clone: These gene names are mouse names. The read stops 4 residues short of the end of the CDR3; the missing end is completed from the germline J gene. Other DNA sequences from this sample encode an identical CDR3 as well. This chain joins TRBV13-2 and TRBJ1-4, with D maybe TRBD1 (6 bases). Germline V gene data show CDR1 as NNHNN and CDR2 as SYGAGS (reference sequence). Trimming pared 5 bases from V and 1 base from J, leaving 6 bases between. CDR3 length equals 13 residues. The CDR3 loop reads CASGDSSNERLFF. The CDR3 bases that were read are TGTGCCAGCGGGGACAGTTCCAACGAA.

In the case of this clone: The genes and germline here are from mouse. The read halts 4 residues ahead of the CDR3 end, with the missing end drawn from the germline J gene. The chain has TRBV19 and TRBJ1-1; 8 bases fit TRBD1. Germline V lookup: CDR1 FNHDT, CDR2 SITEND (reference sequence). CDR3 size: 15 residues. V lost 2 bases, J lost 0 bases, and 3 bases stayed unmatched. The CDR3 sequence: CASSIAGGANTEVFF. CDR3 bases read: TGTGCCAGCAGTATCGCAGGGGGCGCAAACACA. Based on the CDR3 plus reference TRBV19 and TRBJ1-1, the full variable domain is GGIITQTPKFLIGQEGQKLTLKCQQNFNHDTMYWYRQDSGKGLRLIYYSITENDLQKGDLSEGYDASREKKSSFSLTVTSAQKNEMAVFLCASSIAGGANTEVFFGKGTRLTVV.

The table lists this clone with a few counts. Genes here carry mouse names. The missing CDR3 end, 4 residues past where the read stops, is filled in from the germline J gene. This sequence joins TRBV17 and TRBJ1-1; maybe TRBD1 (6 bases). The CDR3 is 13 amino acids. Germline V gives CDR1 MNHDT, CDR2 YYDKIL. Trimming removed 3 bases at V and 4 bases at J, with 9 bases between. CDR3 DNA, as far as it was read: TGTGCTAGCAGTAGGGGACAACTCACA. It encodes CASSRGQLT. The whole CDR3 protein is CASSRGQLTEVFF. The variable domain in full, completed from reference TRBV17 and TRBJ1-1, reads DTTVKQNPRYKLARVGKPVNLICSQTMNHDTMYWYQKKPNQAPKLLLFYYDKILNREADTFEKFQSSRPNNSFCSLYIGSAGLEYSAMYLCASSRGQLTEVFFGKGTRLTVV.

Of note for this clone: Gene labels here are mouse ones. Read coverage stops 4 residues before the CDR3 terminus; the germline J gene supplies the remainder. The chain carries TRBV13-3 and TRBJ1-1; D is possibly TRBD1 (6 bases). This CDR3 contains 14 residues. Germline values: CDR1 NNHDY, CDR2 SYVADS. Deletions cut 2 bases from V and 4 bases from J, with 12 bases between. Partial CDR3 DNA: TGTGCCAGCAGTGACGGGGGAGGGGGCACA. Protein product: CASSDGGGGT. The CDR3 as a whole reads CASSDGGGGTEVFF.

Notes on this clone: Germline and genes: mouse. The CDR3 end is not reached by the read, which stops 4 residues before it; the germline J gene fills it in. The V gene is TRBV13-3, the J gene TRBJ2-1, with 10 bases aligning to TRBD2. The germline CDR1 and CDR2 sequences are NNHDY and SYVADS. The length of the CDR3 is 17 residues. V was pared by 3 bases and J by 0 bases, with 6 bases of the junction left unmatched. The CDR3 region is CASSVPGLGYNYAEQFF. The sequenced CDR3 bases are TGTGCCAGCAGTGTCCCGGGACTGGGGTATAACTATGCT.

For this clone: Germline and genes: mouse. The observed sequence ends 4 residues before the CDR3 terminus, with the missing tail filled in from the germline J gene. This sequence joins TRBV13-1 and TRBJ2-2, with a tentative D call TRBD1 (7 bases). V was cut by 2 bases and J by 0 bases, with 8 bases left in between. This CDR3 has 15 residues. Germline V gives CDR1 NSHNY, CDR2 SYGAGN. The chain's CDR3 is CASSERGPNTGQLYF. The covered CDR3 bases are TGTGCCAGCAGTGAGAGGGGGCCAAACACCGGG.

This clone showed up just a few times. Gene names refer to mouse genes. The sequenced fragment ends 4 residues before the CDR3 boundary, so the rest is inferred from the germline J gene. The chain links TRBV13-3 to TRBJ2-5; D remains ambiguous. Per the germline V gene, CDR1 is NNHDY and CDR2 is SYVADS. This CDR3 is 13 amino acids long. Here the CDR3 reads CASSDQVADTQYF. Incomplete CDR3 DNA: TGTGCCAGCAGTGATCAGGTAGCGGAC.

In this sample, this clone turned up a few times. Mouse names are used for the genes. The read terminates 4 residues before the CDR3 end, so the remaining end is supplied by the germline J gene. The chain recombines TRBV17 with TRBJ2-7, with a weak D call TRBD1 (6 bases). Trimming left V 8 bases short and J 0 bases short, with 11 bases between. Germline CDR1 reads MNHDT; CDR2 reads YYDKIL. The CDR3 contains 13 residues. CDR3 bases read: TGTGCTAGCTCCCGGGACATCTCCTAT. Protein: CASSRDISY. The full CDR3 protein is CASSRDISYEQYF. Based on the CDR3 plus reference TRBV17 and TRBJ2-7, the full variable domain is DTTVKQNPRYKLARVGKPVNLICSQTMNHDTMYWYQKKPNQAPKLLLFYYDKILNREADTFEKFQSSRPNNSFCSLYIGSAGLEYSAMYLCASSRDISYEQYFGPGTRLTVL.

This clone occurred many times. Gene names denote mouse genes. The part of the CDR3 DNA that was read is TGTGCCAGCAGTGGGGACAGAGGGGAA. Translating gives CASSGDRGE. Given in full, the CDR3 is CASSGDRGEEVFF. This chain links TRBV13-3 with TRBJ1-1; 7 nucleotides line up with TRBD1. Sequencing ends 4 residues short of the CDR3 end; the germline J gene provides the rest. The germline V gene has CDR1 NNHDY and CDR2 SYVADS. The length of the CDR3 is 13 residues.

Concerning this clone: Here the gene names and germline are mouse. The read finishes 4 residues shy of the CDR3 end, and the germline J gene is used to complete it. The V call is TRBV1, the J call TRBJ2-5; 9 bases align to TRBD1. The CDR3 is 15 amino acids. Germline CDR1 is NSQYPW and CDR2 is LRSPGD (reference sequence). The CDR3 spells CTCSADPDRGDTQYF. Partial CDR3 DNA: TGCACCTGCAGTGCAGATCCAGACAGGGGGGAC.

This clone was recorded a few times. Gene and germline names: mouse. The observed sequence ends 4 residues before the CDR3 terminus, with the missing tail filled in from the germline J gene. The genes are TRBV13-3 and TRBJ2-7, with 11 positions matching TRBD1. This CDR3 contains 14 residues. CDR1 is NNHDY, CDR2 SYVADS, per germline. The part of the CDR3 DNA that was read is TGTGCCACTCTAGGGTGGGACAGGGGGTAT. The encoded protein is CATLGWDRGY. The CDR3 reads in full as CATLGWDRGYEQYF.

As for this clone: Gene labels here are mouse ones. Coverage ceases 4 residues before the CDR3 finishes, and the germline J gene fills in the end. The chain employs TRBV5 and TRBJ2-1; 10 positions agree with TRBD2. The CDR3 extends over 17 amino acids. CDR1 and CDR2 from the germline V gene are LGHNA and YNLKQL (reference sequence). This CDR3 is CASSQENWGGSGAEQFF. The sequenced CDR3 bases are TGTGCCAGCAGCCAAGAAAACTGGGGGGGGTCCGGGGCT.

In its sample, this clone was seen many times. The germline and genes are mouse ones. The part of the CDR3 DNA that was read is TGTGCCAGCAGTGGACAGGGTCCTAGTGCAGAA. It yields the protein CASSGQGPSAE. The full CDR3 reads CASSGQGPSAETLYF. The chain has TRBV13-3 and TRBJ2-3; 7 bases line up with TRBD1. From the germline J gene comes the end of the CDR3, since the read stops 4 residues before it. Germline V gives CDR1 NNHDY, CDR2 SYVADS. V dropped 3 bases and J dropped 0; count of bases not matched to a gene: 4. This CDR3 is 15 amino acids long.

Of note for this clone: Gene names and germline refer to mouse. The CDR3 region is CASSDAGGAYEQYF. The part of the CDR3 DNA that was read is TGTGCCAGCAGTGACGCTGGGGGTGCCTAT. This chain links TRBV13-3 with TRBJ2-7; 7 bases line up with TRBD2. The sequenced fragment ends 4 residues before the CDR3 boundary, so the rest is inferred from the germline J gene. Per germline, CDR1 NNHDY and CDR2 SYVADS. With 2 bases clipped from V and 2 bases from J, the junction kept 4 bases outside the gene matches. This CDR3 is built from 14 residues.

Note on this clone: All gene names here are mouse names. The CDR3 end is not reached by the read, which stops 4 residues before it; the germline J gene fills it in. J is TRBJ1-2 and V is TRBV1; TRBD1 might be the D (5 bases). The length of the CDR3 is 13 residues. V was clipped by 7 bases and J by 2 bases, with 11 bases between them. Germline V gene data show CDR1 as NSQYPW and CDR2 as LRSPGD (reference sequence). This CDR3 is CTCKGRQNSDYTF. CDR3 DNA (partial): TGCACCTGCAAGGGGAGGCAGAACTCC.